The next 10 T cell receptor beta chains were all read from a single sample in a study of cytomegalovirus exposure and HLA in healthy donors. Sequencing was performed with immunoSEQ multiplex PCR; in TCRdb, only in-frame clones are kept and a portion is missing. The sample gives about 150,000 clones, roughly 93% of which show up once; about 1.7% is in the top ten. The sample comprised PBMCs. Receptors were obtained from a man aged 18 to 30 in good health and CMV-seropositive.

CDR3 nucleotide sequence: TGCAGCGCGACAGGGTCAGCCAATGAGCAGTTCTTC. It specifies CSATGSANEQFF. J is TRBJ2-1 and V is TRBV29-1; 7 bases align to TRBD1. This CDR3 comprises 12 residues. V lost 7 bases, J lost 6 bases, and 6 bases stayed unmatched. Germline V lookup: CDR1 SQVTM, CDR2 ANQGSEA.

The chain couples TRBV14 to TRBJ2-3; D is possibly TRBD1 (5 bases). In germline, CDR1 is SGHDN, CDR2 FVKESK. The V gene lost 4 bases and the J gene lost 2 bases, with 13 bases spanning the gap. The CDR3 is 15 amino acids. The CDR3 here is CASSPIGALTDTQYF. The CDR3 DNA is TGTGCCAGCAGCCCGATAGGGGCGCTCACAGATACGCAGTATTTT. The full variable domain, with the rest looked up from reference TRBV14 and TRBJ2-3, is EAGVTQFPSHSVIEKGQTVTLRCDPISGHDNLYWYRRVMGKEIKFLLHFVKESKQDESGMPNNRFLAERTGGTYSTLKVQPAELEDSGVYFCASSPIGALTDTQYFGPGTRLTVL.

The V gene is TRBV9, the J gene TRBJ2-3; 7 bases match TRBD2. CDR3 length: 14 amino acids. The V segment lost 4 bases and the J segment 5 bases; nucleotides outside the gene matches: 7. CDR1 is SGDLS, CDR2 YYNGEE, per germline. CDR3 bases: TGTGCCAGCAGCACCGCAAGCGGGGAAGATACGCAGTATTTT. It is translated as CASSTASGEDTQYF.

This chain links TRBV6-1 with TRBJ1-6, with TRBD1 identical over 9 bases. The CDR3 sequence is 14 residues long. V trimming: 6 bases; J trimming: 10 bases; junction bases outside the gene matches: 7. Germline V gene data show CDR1 as MNHNS and CDR2 as SASEGT. The CDR3, as DNA: TGTGCCAGCAGCCGACAGGGGGAAGGGTCACCCCTCCACTTT. Protein: CASSRQGEGSPLHF.

The count of this clone is one. The chain recombines TRBV27 with TRBJ2-1, with 13 bases lining up with TRBD2. This CDR3 has 23 residues. J lost 0 bases, V lost 1 base, and 18 bases had no gene match. Germline values: CDR1 MNHEY, CDR2 SMNVEV (reference sequence). The CDR3 sequence: CASSLYPPGLAGEVPSSYNEQFF. CDR3 nucleotide sequence: TGTGCCAGCAGTTTATACCCACCCGGACTAGCGGGAGAGGTCCCCAGCTCCTACAATGAGCAGTTCTTC.

Regarding this clone: Other nucleotide sequences from this sample produce the same CDR3. V gene TRBV20-1 combines with J gene TRBJ2-1; 7 positions agree with TRBD2. Germline CDR1 DFQATT, CDR2 SNEGSKA (reference sequence). The CDR3 is 11 residues long. Losses at the gene ends were 1 base for V and 9 bases for J; bases not matched to a gene: 0. CDR3 sequence: CSARGGSEQFF. The CDR3 bases are TGCAGTGCTAGAGGCGGGAGTGAGCAGTTCTTC.

This chain joins TRBV5-6 and TRBJ2-5, with 7 bases lining up with TRBD2. With 1 base clipped from V and 5 bases from J, the junction kept 5 bases outside the gene matches. Germline lookup yields CDR1 SGHDT and CDR2 YYEEEE. This CDR3 comprises 14 residues. This CDR3 reads CASSLRVGGETQYF. CDR3 bases: TGTGCCAGCAGCTTGAGGGTGGGAGGGGAGACCCAGTACTTC. The full variable domain, its missing parts supplied by reference TRBV5-6 and TRBJ2-5, is DAGVTQSPTHLIKTRGQQVTLRCSPKSGHDTVSWYQQALGQGPQFIFQYYEEEERQRGNFPDRFSGHQFPNYSSELNVNALLLGDSALYLCASSLRVGGETQYFGPGTRLLVL.

Written as DNA, the CDR3 is TGTGCCAGCAGCCAATCTCCTTCCTATGGCTACACCTTC. This encodes CASSQSPSYGYTF. The chain recombines TRBV14 with TRBJ1-2; D gene unclear. The CDR3 consists of 13 residues. V lost 2 bases and J lost 4, with 8 bases in between. The germline CDR1 and CDR2 sequences are SGHDN and FVKESK.

The gene calls are TRBV9 and TRBJ1-1; 9 nucleotides match TRBD1. The CDR3 has 15 amino acids. Germline lookup yields CDR1 SGDLS and CDR2 YYNGEE. Trimming removed 3 bases from V and 0 bases from J; junction bases left unmatched: 3. The CDR3 DNA reads as TGTGCCAGCAGCGGTTACAGGGGGCTGAACACTGAAGCTTTCTTT. Its protein is CASSGYRGLNTEAFF.

This chain links TRBV11-2 with TRBJ2-1; 8 positions match TRBD2. Trimming cost V 4 bases and J 10 bases; bases outside gene matches: 15. The germline CDR1 and CDR2 sequences are SGHAT and FQNNGV. The CDR3 runs to 16 residues. The CDR3: CASSCSRLAPPREQFF. The CDR3 DNA follows: TGTGCCAGCAGCTGCTCTCGACTAGCGCCGCCGAGGGAGCAGTTCTTC.